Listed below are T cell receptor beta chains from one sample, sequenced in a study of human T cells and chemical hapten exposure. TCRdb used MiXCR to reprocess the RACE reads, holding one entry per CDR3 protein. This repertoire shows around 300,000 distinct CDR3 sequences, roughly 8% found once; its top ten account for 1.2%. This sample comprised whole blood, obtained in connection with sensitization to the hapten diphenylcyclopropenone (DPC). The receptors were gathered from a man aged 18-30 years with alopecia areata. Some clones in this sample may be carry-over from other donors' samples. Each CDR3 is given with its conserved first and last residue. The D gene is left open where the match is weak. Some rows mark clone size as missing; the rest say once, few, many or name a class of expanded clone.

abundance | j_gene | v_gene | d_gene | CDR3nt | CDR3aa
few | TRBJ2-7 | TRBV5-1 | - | TGCGCCAGCAGCTTTCGCACAGGTTACTACGAGCAGTACTTC | CASSFRTGYYEQYF
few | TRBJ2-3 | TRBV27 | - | TGTGCCAGCAGTTTATTATTCCCCCAAAGCGGCGATACGCAGTATTTT | CASSLLFPQSGDTQYF
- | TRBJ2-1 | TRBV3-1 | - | TGTGCCAGCAGCCAAGACTCCACAGGGCCCTCGGGGCAGTTCTTC | CASSQDSTGPSGQFF
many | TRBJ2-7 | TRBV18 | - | TGTGCCAGCTCACCACGAACCGAGCAGTACTTC | CASSPRTEQYF
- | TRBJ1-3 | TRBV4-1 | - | TGCGCCAGCAGCCAGGTTGATCTGGGATTATTGGCTGGAAACACCATATATTTT | CASSQVDLGLLAGNTIYF
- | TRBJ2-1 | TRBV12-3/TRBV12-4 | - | TGTGCCAGCAGTTTGAGGGAGCAGTTCTTC | CASSLREQFF
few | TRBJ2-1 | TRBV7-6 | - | TGTGCCAGCAGCTTAGATCGGGGGGCTTCCTACAATGAGCAGTTCTTC | CASSLDRGASYNEQFF
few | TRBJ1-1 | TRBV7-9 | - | TGTGCCAGCAGCTTAGGACCAGGGGCATCGGATACTGAAGCTTTCTTT | CASSLGPGASDTEAFF
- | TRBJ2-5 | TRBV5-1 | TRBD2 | TGCGCCAGCAGCTTGGCCGGTAGCGGGGACTCCCAAGAGACCCAGTACTTC | CASSLAGSGDSQETQYF
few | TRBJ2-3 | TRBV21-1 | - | TGTGCCAGCTTCAGGAGAGATACGCAGTATTTT | CASFRRDTQYF
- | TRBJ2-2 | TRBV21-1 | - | TGTGCCACCCGACGTGGGGCTTTTATTTTGTCCGGGGAGCTGTTTTTT | CATRRGAFILSGELFF
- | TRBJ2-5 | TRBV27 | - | TGTGCCAGCAGTTTAGTACCTAGTGTTACCCAGTACTTC | CASSLVPSVTQYF
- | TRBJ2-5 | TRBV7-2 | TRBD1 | TGTGCCAGCAGCTTAGTAACGGGGACAGGCGAGACCCAGTACTTC | CASSLVTGTGETQYF
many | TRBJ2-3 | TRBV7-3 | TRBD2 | TGTGCCAGCAGCCCCCTCGGGACTAAGACAGATACGCAGTATTTT | CASSPLGTKTDTQYF
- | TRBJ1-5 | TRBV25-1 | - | TGTGCCAGCAGCGATCGGGACGGCTTCAATCAGCCCCAGCATTTT | CASSDRDGFNQPQHF
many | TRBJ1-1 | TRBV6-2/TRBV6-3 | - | TGTGCCAGCAGTTACTCGTTCAGCCCGAACACTGAAGCTTTCTTT | CASSYSFSPNTEAFF
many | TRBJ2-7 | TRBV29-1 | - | TGCAGCGTTGTTTGGTCCTACGAGCAGTACTTC | CSVVWSYEQYF
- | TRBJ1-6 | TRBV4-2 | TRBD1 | TGTGCCAGCAGCCGGCCGGGACAGATTAATTCACCCCTCCACTTT | CASSRPGQINSPLHF
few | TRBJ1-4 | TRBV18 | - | TGTGCCAGCTCACCATCGAGTACTAATGAAAAACTGTTTTTT | CASSPSSTNEKLFF
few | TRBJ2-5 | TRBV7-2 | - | TGTGCCAGCAGCTTAAACGGCGGTTCCGAGGGCCACCGCGAGACCCAGTACTTC | CASSLNGGSEGHRETQYF
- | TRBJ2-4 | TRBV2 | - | TGTGCCAGCAGTGTCGGAGGACAGAAAAACATTCAGTACTTC | CASSVGGQKNIQYF
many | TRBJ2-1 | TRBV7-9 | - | TGTGCCAGCAGCCCTACCGTGAGCTCCTACAATGAGCAGTTCTTC | CASSPTVSSYNEQFF
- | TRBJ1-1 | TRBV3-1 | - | TGTGCCAGCAGCCGGGATGTTGAAGCTTTCTTT | CASSRDVEAFF
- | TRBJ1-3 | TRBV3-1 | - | TGTGCCAGCAGCCAAGGCTCCACAGGTCGAAACACCATATATTTT | CASSQGSTGRNTIYF
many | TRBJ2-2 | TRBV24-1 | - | TGTGCCACCAGTGTTACTACGAACACCGGGGAGCTGTTTTTT | CATSVTTNTGELFF
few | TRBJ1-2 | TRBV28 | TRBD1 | TGTGCCAGCAGCCCGGACAGGACCACTAACTATGGCTACACCTTC | CASSPDRTTNYGYTF
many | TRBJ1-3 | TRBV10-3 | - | TGTGCCATCAGCCCAGGCTTCTCTGGAAACACCATATATTTT | CAISPGFSGNTIYF
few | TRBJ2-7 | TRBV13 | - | TGTGCCAGCAGCTTAGTTGGGACATCGGGGGTGTACGAGCAGTACTTC | CASSLVGTSGVYEQYF
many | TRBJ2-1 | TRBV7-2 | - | TGTGCCAGCAGCCCGGCACCGAGCTCCTACAATGAGCAGTTCTTC | CASSPAPSSYNEQFF
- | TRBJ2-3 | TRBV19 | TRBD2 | TGTGCCAGTAGTATTTCAGCGACTAGCTCCGACACAGATACGCAGTATTTT | CASSISATSSDTDTQYF
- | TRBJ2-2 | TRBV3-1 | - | TGTGCCAGCAGCCCTCCCCCTCTGGAGGACCCCCACCGGGAGCTGTTTTTT | CASSPPPLEDPHRELFF
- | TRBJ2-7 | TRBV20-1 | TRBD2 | TGCAGTGCTACTAGCGGGGAAATCTCCTACGAGCAGTACTTC | CSATSGEISYEQYF
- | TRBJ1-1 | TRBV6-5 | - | TGTGCCAGCAGTTACTCTAGCAATACTTTCTTT | CASSYSSNTFF
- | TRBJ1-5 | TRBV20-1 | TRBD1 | TGCAGTGCTAGAGAGACCGGGACAGGACTTTATAGCAATCAGCCCCAGCATTTT | CSARETGTGLYSNQPQHF
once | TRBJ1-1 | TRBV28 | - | TGTGCCAGCAGTGGTTATCTACAGAACACTGAAGCTTTCTTT | CASSGYLQNTEAFF
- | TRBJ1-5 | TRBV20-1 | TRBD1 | TGCAGTGCTATGACAGGGGGTTTCGATCAGCCCCAGCATTTT | CSAMTGGFDQPQHF
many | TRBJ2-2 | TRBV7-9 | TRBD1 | TGTGCCAGCAGCTTACCGGGACAGAGGACCGGGGAGCTGTTTTTT | CASSLPGQRTGELFF
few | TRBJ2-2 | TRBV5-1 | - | TGCGCCAGCAGCTGGAGAAGAAACACCGGGGAGCTGTTTTTT | CASSWRRNTGELFF
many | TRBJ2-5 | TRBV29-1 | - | TGCAGCGTTGAAGAGGGTGGAGAGACCCAGTACTTC | CSVEEGGETQYF
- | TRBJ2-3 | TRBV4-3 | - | TGCGCCAGCAGCCATTTCACAGATACGCAGTATTTT | CASSHFTDTQYF
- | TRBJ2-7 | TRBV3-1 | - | TGTGCCAGCAGCCACGGCGAGGTGCTGAGCTACGAGCAGTACTTC | CASSHGEVLSYEQYF
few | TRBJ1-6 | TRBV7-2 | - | TGTGCCAGCAGCTTAGCGCAAGGGGGGAATTCACCCCTCCACTTT | CASSLAQGGNSPLHF
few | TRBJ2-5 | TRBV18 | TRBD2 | TGTGCCAGCTTAGGGAGCGGGGGTCAAGAGACCCAGTACTTC | CASLGSGGQETQYF
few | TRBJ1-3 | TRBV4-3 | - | TGCGCCAGCAGCCTGGAGGGACCTGGAAACACCATATATTTT | CASSLEGPGNTIYF